These T cell receptor beta chains were read from a single sample in a study of blood T cell repertoires in COVID-19. Measured with immunoSEQ multiplex PCR; TCRdb has only the in-frame clones, and not every one. Of roughly 39,000 clones in the sample, 85% to 95% were seen once. Material: peripheral blood. The receptors were gathered from a human donor in a cohort sampled during active COVID-19. Each CDR3 is given with its conserved first and last residue. Fields, in order: CDR3 DNA, CDR3 protein, clone size, J gene, D gene, CDR3 length, V gene. D genes are given only for firm matches. Clone size is stated in some rows and not others, as once, few, many or a class when expanded.

cdr3_nt: TGTGCCACCAGCAGAGATCCCCCCCGGGGTATCACAGATACGCAGTATTTT; cdr3_aa: CATSRDPPRGITDTQYF; clone_size: -; j_call: TRBJ2-3; d_call: -; cdr3_length: 17; v_call: TRBV15
cdr3_nt: TGTGCCAGCAACCGGGGGGAGAACACTGAAGCTTTCTTT; cdr3_aa: CASNRGENTEAFF; clone_size: -; j_call: TRBJ1-1; d_call: -; cdr3_length: 13; v_call: TRBV9
cdr3_nt: TGTGCCAGCAGCTCGACAGGGATAAACACCGGGGAGCTGTTTTTT; cdr3_aa: CASSSTGINTGELFF; clone_size: -; j_call: TRBJ2-2; d_call: TRBD1; cdr3_length: 15; v_call: TRBV7-3
cdr3_nt: TGTGCCAGCAGCGTGCTGAGGGCGGGGGGACAAGAGACCCAGTACTTC; cdr3_aa: CASSVLRAGGQETQYF; clone_size: -; j_call: TRBJ2-5; d_call: TRBD2; cdr3_length: 16; v_call: TRBV7-2
cdr3_nt: TGTGCCAGTAGTGTAAACAGGGGAACTAATGAAAAACTGTTTTTT; cdr3_aa: CASSVNRGTNEKLFF; clone_size: once; j_call: TRBJ1-4; d_call: TRBD1; cdr3_length: 15; v_call: TRBV19
cdr3_nt: TGTGCCAGCAGTTCAGATTCCTACAATGAGCAGTTCTTC; cdr3_aa: CASSSDSYNEQFF; clone_size: once; j_call: TRBJ2-1; d_call: -; cdr3_length: 13; v_call: TRBV12-3/TRBV12-4
cdr3_nt: TGTGCCAGCAGCCGAGAGGCCACAGGGAACTATGGCTACACCTTC; cdr3_aa: CASSREATGNYGYTF; clone_size: -; j_call: TRBJ1-2; d_call: -; cdr3_length: 15; v_call: TRBV7-9
cdr3_nt: TGTGCCATCAACACACCTGACTCTTATGAGCAGTTCTTC; cdr3_aa: CAINTPDSYEQFF; clone_size: medium-sized; j_call: TRBJ2-1; d_call: -; cdr3_length: 13; v_call: TRBV10-3
cdr3_nt: TGTGCCAGCAGCCACCGAGATACTGAAGCTTTCTTT; cdr3_aa: CASSHRDTEAFF; clone_size: -; j_call: TRBJ1-1; d_call: -; cdr3_length: 12; v_call: TRBV6-5
cdr3_nt: TGTGCCAGCAGCAAGGAGGCAGGAGGAGGGCAAGAGACCCAGTACTTC; cdr3_aa: CASSKEAGGGQETQYF; clone_size: -; j_call: TRBJ2-5; d_call: -; cdr3_length: 16; v_call: TRBV21-1
cdr3_nt: TGCGCCAGCAGTGAGTCGCGGGGGACCTACGAGCAGTACTTC; cdr3_aa: CASSESRGTYEQYF; clone_size: -; j_call: TRBJ2-7; d_call: TRBD2; cdr3_length: 14; v_call: TRBV10-2
cdr3_nt: TGTGCCAGCAGCTATAACGGGGGAGCCAAAAACATTCAGTACTTC; cdr3_aa: CASSYNGGAKNIQYF; clone_size: -; j_call: TRBJ2-4; d_call: -; cdr3_length: 15; v_call: TRBV7-2
cdr3_nt: TGTGCCAGCAGTGACTCGTCCGGGTCCTACAATGAGCAGTTCTTC; cdr3_aa: CASSDSSGSYNEQFF; clone_size: -; j_call: TRBJ2-1; d_call: -; cdr3_length: 15; v_call: TRBV6-4
cdr3_nt: TGTGCCAGCAGCTTGGGACAGGGGCCAGATACGCAGTATTTT; cdr3_aa: CASSLGQGPDTQYF; clone_size: -; j_call: TRBJ2-3; d_call: TRBD1; cdr3_length: 14; v_call: TRBV5-6
cdr3_nt: TGTGCCAGCAGCCCGACCGGGACAGGGGTTTCGGGGCAGTACTTC; cdr3_aa: CASSPTGTGVSGQYF; clone_size: -; j_call: TRBJ2-7; d_call: TRBD1; cdr3_length: 15; v_call: TRBV7-9
cdr3_nt: TGTGCCAGCAGTGATCGTGGTCAGTTGGGCTACACCTTC; cdr3_aa: CASSDRGQLGYTF; clone_size: few; j_call: TRBJ1-2; d_call: -; cdr3_length: 13; v_call: TRBV6-1
cdr3_nt: TGTGCCAGCAGTTTCCCGACCACAGGTACTCACGAGCAGTACTTC; cdr3_aa: CASSFPTTGTHEQYF; clone_size: -; j_call: TRBJ2-7; d_call: -; cdr3_length: 15; v_call: TRBV28
cdr3_nt: TGTGCCAGCAGCGTAGGGTGGCGGGGTAGCACAGATACGCAGTATTTT; cdr3_aa: CASSVGWRGSTDTQYF; clone_size: -; j_call: TRBJ2-3; d_call: -; cdr3_length: 16; v_call: TRBV9
cdr3_nt: TGTGCCAGTAGTATAGGAGGGAGCTCCTATAATTCACCCCTCCACTTT; cdr3_aa: CASSIGGSSYNSPLHF; clone_size: -; j_call: TRBJ1-6; d_call: -; cdr3_length: 16; v_call: TRBV19
cdr3_nt: TGTGCCAGCAGCCAAGATTCGGGATTAGCGATCCAAGAGACCCAGTACTTC; cdr3_aa: CASSQDSGLAIQETQYF; clone_size: few; j_call: TRBJ2-5; d_call: -; cdr3_length: 17; v_call: TRBV4-2
cdr3_nt: TGTGCCAGCAGCTTAACAGCGAACACTGAAGCTTTCTTT; cdr3_aa: CASSLTANTEAFF; clone_size: -; j_call: TRBJ1-1; d_call: -; cdr3_length: 13; v_call: TRBV7-3
cdr3_nt: TGTGCCAGCAGTTTATCGGCAGGCCCGAGCTCCTACAATGAGCAGTTCTTC; cdr3_aa: CASSLSAGPSSYNEQFF; clone_size: -; j_call: TRBJ2-1; d_call: -; cdr3_length: 17; v_call: TRBV27
cdr3_nt: TGTGCCAGCAGTGAGACTAGCGAATACTACGAGCAGTACTTC; cdr3_aa: CASSETSEYYEQYF; clone_size: -; j_call: TRBJ2-7; d_call: TRBD2; cdr3_length: 14; v_call: TRBV2
cdr3_nt: TGTGCCAGCAGTTACTTTGCGGCAGCCCCGGAAGCTTTCTTT; cdr3_aa: CASSYFAAAPEAFF; clone_size: -; j_call: TRBJ1-1; d_call: -; cdr3_length: 14; v_call: TRBV6-2/TRBV6-3